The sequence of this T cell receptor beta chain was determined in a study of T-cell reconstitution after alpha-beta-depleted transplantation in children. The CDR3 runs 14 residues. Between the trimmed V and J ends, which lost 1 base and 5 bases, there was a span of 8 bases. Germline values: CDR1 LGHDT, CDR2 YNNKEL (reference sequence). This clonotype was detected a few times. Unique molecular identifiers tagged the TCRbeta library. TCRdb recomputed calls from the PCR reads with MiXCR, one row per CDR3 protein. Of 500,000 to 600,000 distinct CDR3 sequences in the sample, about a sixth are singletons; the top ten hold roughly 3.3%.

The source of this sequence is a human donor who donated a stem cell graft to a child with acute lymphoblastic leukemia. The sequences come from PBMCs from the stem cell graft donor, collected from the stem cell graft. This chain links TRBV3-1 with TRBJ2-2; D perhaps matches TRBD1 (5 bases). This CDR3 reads CASSQGQGTGELFF. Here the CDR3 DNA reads TGTGCCAGCAGCCAAGGTCAGGGAACCGGGGAGCTGTTTTTT.